The 20 T cell receptor beta chains below come from one sample, sequenced in a study of blood T cell repertoires in COVID-19. Generated by immunoSEQ multiplex PCR, the TCRdb table keeps only in-frame clones and is missing some. The sample yields approximately 220,000 clones, around 91% seen once. The specimen sequenced was PBMCs or T cells enriched from blood (not recorded which). Every receptor here comes from a woman under 30 in a cohort exposed to, infected with or recovered from COVID-19 (not recorded which).

The V and J genes are TRBV7-9 and TRBJ1-2, with a tentative D call TRBD1 (6 bases). V was clipped by 5 bases and J by 7 bases, with 14 bases between them. Looked up from germline, CDR1 is SEHNR and CDR2 is FQNEAQ (reference sequence). There are 13 residues in the CDR3. The CDR3 sequence: CASSDRYYGGYTF. The CDR3 DNA reads TGTGCCAGCAGCGACAGGTATTATGGTGGCTACACCTTC.

The rearrangement uses TRBV4-1 and TRBJ2-3; weak D call: TRBD2 (5 bases). Germline V gene sequence: CDR1 MGHRA, CDR2 YSYEKL. V lost 6 bases and J lost 4, with 11 bases in between. This CDR3 is 13 amino acids long. CDR3 sequence (DNA): TGCGCCAGCAGTCCCTTAGCGCCAGATACGCAGTATTTT. Protein sequence: CASSPLAPDTQYF.

The V and J genes are TRBV12-3 or TRBV12-4 and TRBJ1-1; 10 bases match TRBD1. The CDR3 has 13 amino acids. The J segment lost 5 bases and the V segment lost 5 bases, leaving 2 bases of the junction unmatched. The DNA for the CDR3 is TGTGCCAGCAGTCGGGACAGGGGAACTGAAGCTTTCTTT. Its protein product is CASSRDRGTEAFF.

The chain is built from TRBV28 and TRBJ1-6; the D is unclear. The CDR3 consists of 11 residues. The germline CDR1 and CDR2 sequences are MDHEN and SYDVKM. Trimming took 7 bases from V and 7 from J, leaving 5 bases between them. The CDR3 region is CASNQNSPLHF. CDR3 coding DNA: TGTGCCAGCAACCAGAATTCACCCCTCCACTTT.

The genes are TRBV3-1 (or the pseudogene TRBV3-2) and TRBJ2-1; a weak D match, TRBD1 (5 bases). Germline assignment: CDR1 LGHDT and CDR2 YNNKEL (reference sequence). V lost 7 bases, J lost 5 bases, and 15 bases lay in between. CDR3 length: 14 amino acids. The CDR3 DNA reads as TGTGCCAGCACTCGGGTCCAGGGCAACAATGAGCAGTTCTTC. As protein: CASTRVQGNNEQFF.

The gene calls are TRBV12-3 or TRBV12-4 and TRBJ1-5, with unresolved D. The V end lost 5 bases, the J end lost 0 bases, and 5 bases lay between the germline ends. This CDR3 comprises 13 residues. DNA for the CDR3: TGTGCCAGCAGTACTAATAGCAATCAGCCCCAGCATTTT. Translating it yields CASSTNSNQPQHF.

To note about this clone: One end of the junction does not line up with germline, which may come from a read error. The J gene is TRBJ2-2, the V gene TRBV19, with D unresolved. Germline V gene lookup returns CDR1 LNHDA and CDR2 SQIVND (reference sequence). The CDR3 is 16 residues long. DNA of the CDR3: TGTGCCAGTAGAATAGACCGAACATCGAACACCGGGGAGCTGTTTTTT. Its protein is CASRIDRTSNTGELFF.

The rearrangement links TRBV2 to TRBJ1-3; D is unclear. V dropped 6 bases and J dropped 3 bases, with 12 bases sitting between them. The CDR3 extends over 14 amino acids. Germline V gives CDR1 SNHLY, CDR2 FYNNEI. The CDR3 sequence: CASRPPVDGNTIYF. CDR3 DNA: TGTGCCAGCAGGCCCCCGGTTGATGGAAACACCATATATTTT.

The table lists this clone with a count of one. The chain is built from TRBV12-3 or TRBV12-4 and TRBJ1-3, with 7 bases that match TRBD1. This CDR3 has 12 residues. V trimming: 5 bases; J trimming: 8 bases; junction bases outside the gene matches: 3. The CDR3: CASSRTGDTIYF. The CDR3 DNA sequence: TGTGCCAGCAGTCGGACAGGAGACACCATATATTTT.

The chain has TRBV7-9 and TRBJ2-1; 9 nucleotides line up with TRBD1. J lost 2 bases, V lost 5 bases, and 10 bases had no gene match. This CDR3 is built from 17 residues. Germline V gene lookup returns CDR1 SEHNR and CDR2 FQNEAQ (reference sequence). The CDR3 nucleotides are TGTGCCAGCAGCCATCAATACGGACAGGGGCCCTACAATGAGCAGTTCTTC. Its protein is CASSHQYGQGPYNEQFF. The full variable domain, its missing parts supplied by reference TRBV7-9 and TRBJ2-1, is DTGVSQNPRHKITKRGQNVTFRCDPISEHNRLYWYRQTLGQGPEFLTYFQNEAQLEKSRLLSDRFSAERPKGSFSTLEIQRTEQGDSAMYLCASSHQYGQGPYNEQFFGPGTRLTVL.

The rearrangement links TRBV5-1 to TRBJ1-6, with 10 bases aligning to TRBD1. The CDR3 consists of 14 residues. Germline V gene lookup returns CDR1 SGHRS and CDR2 YFSETQ. The J segment lost 9 bases and the V segment lost 7 bases, leaving 7 bases of the junction unmatched. Written as DNA, the CDR3 is TGCGCCAGCTGCAACGGGACAGGGGCTTCACCCCTCCACTTT. It encodes CASCNGTGASPLHF. Together with reference TRBV5-1 and TRBJ1-6, the CDR3 gives the full variable domain: KAGVTQTPRYLIKTRGQQVTLSCSPISGHRSVSWYQQTPGQGLQFLFEYFSETQRNKGNFPGRFSGRQFSNSRSEMNVSTLELGDSALYLCASCNGTGASPLHFGNGTRLTVT.

The genes are TRBV4-2 and TRBJ1-1, with D possibly being TRBD1 (6 bases). The CDR3 sequence is 14 residues long. CDR1 is LGHNA and CDR2 is YNFKEQ in the germline V gene. V gave up 7 bases and J gave up 6 bases, with 18 bases separating them. The CDR3 spells CASTRTANSPEAFF. The CDR3 DNA follows: TGTGCCAGCACCCGGACAGCTAACTCCCCTGAAGCTTTCTTT.

This chain links TRBV5-3 with TRBJ1-4, with D perhaps matching TRBD1 (6 bases). TRBV5-3 is an ORF for which the function is uncertain. The CDR3 totals 15 residues. Trimming left V 4 bases short and J 1 base short, with 11 bases between. CDR3 in amino acids: CARSISGVTNEKLFF. CDR3 coding DNA: TGTGCCAGAAGCATATCAGGGGTAACTAATGAAAAACTGTTTTTT.

As to this clone: The sample holds other DNA sequences that translate to the same CDR3. The V call is TRBV7-9, the J call TRBJ2-5; a weak D match, TRBD1 (6 bases). V gave up 3 bases and J gave up 3 bases, with 11 bases separating them. The CDR3 extends over 14 amino acids. Per the germline V gene, CDR1 is SEHNR and CDR2 is FQNEAQ (reference sequence). CDR3 loop: CASSLTGREETQYF. The CDR3 region has the DNA TGTGCCAGCAGCTTGACAGGACGAGAAGAGACCCAGTACTTC.

The rearrangement links TRBV18 to TRBJ1-3, with TRBD1 identical over 9 bases. V was clipped by 2 bases and J by 0 bases; unmatched bases: 5. The V gene's germline CDR1 is KGHSH and CDR2 LQKENI. The CDR3 extends over 17 amino acids. The chain's CDR3 is CASSPVGTGSSGNTIYF. The CDR3 DNA reads as TGTGCCAGCTCACCAGTAGGGACAGGGAGCTCTGGAAACACCATATATTTT.

CDR3 residues: CASSQETEFNYGYTF. As DNA, the CDR3 is TGTGCCAGCAGCCAAGAGACAGAATTCAACTATGGCTACACCTTC. The chain is built from TRBV14 and TRBJ1-2, with a weak D call TRBD1 (5 bases). The germline V and J ends were trimmed by 0 bases and 2 bases, with 10 bases remaining between them. This CDR3 has 15 amino acids. CDR1 and CDR2 from the germline V gene are SGHDN and FVKESK.

The genes are TRBV25-1 and TRBJ2-3; D unclear. The CDR3 has 13 residues. The ends were cut back, 5 bases at V and 4 bases at J, with 10 bases in the middle. In germline, CDR1 is MGHDK, CDR2 SYGVNS. Here the CDR3 reads CASSLLSADTQYF. The CDR3 DNA is TGTGCCAGCAGTCTCCTCTCGGCAGATACGCAGTATTTT.

V usage is TRBV6-5 and J usage is TRBJ2-1, with 8 bases lining up with TRBD1. This CDR3 has 15 amino acids. The ends lost 5 bases at V and 5 bases at J; junction bases unmatched: 8. Germline V gives CDR1 MNHEY, CDR2 SVGAGI. The CDR3 region is CASSQDREAHNEQFF. Here the CDR3 DNA reads TGTGCCAGCAGTCAGGACAGGGAAGCCCACAATGAGCAGTTCTTC.

The rearrangement joins TRBV7-3 to TRBJ1-1; the match to TRBD1 covers 8 bases. Germline V gives CDR1 SGHTA, CDR2 FQGTGA. The CDR3 has 11 residues. V lost 4 bases to trimming and J lost 10 bases; unmatched junction nucleotides: 2. The CDR3 protein is CASSSGGAAFF. The CDR3 coding sequence is TGTGCCAGCAGCTCAGGGGGCGCAGCTTTCTTT.

CDR3 residues: CASSQGGVTEAFF. For the CDR3, the DNA is TGTGCCAGCAGCCAAGGCGGGGTCACTGAAGCTTTCTTT. J is TRBJ1-1 and V is TRBV3-1 (or the pseudogene TRBV3-2); no firm D call. The CDR3 covers 13 residues. Trimming took 1 base from V and 4 from J, leaving 7 bases between them. Germline V gene lookup returns CDR1 LGHDT and CDR2 YNNKEL (reference sequence).